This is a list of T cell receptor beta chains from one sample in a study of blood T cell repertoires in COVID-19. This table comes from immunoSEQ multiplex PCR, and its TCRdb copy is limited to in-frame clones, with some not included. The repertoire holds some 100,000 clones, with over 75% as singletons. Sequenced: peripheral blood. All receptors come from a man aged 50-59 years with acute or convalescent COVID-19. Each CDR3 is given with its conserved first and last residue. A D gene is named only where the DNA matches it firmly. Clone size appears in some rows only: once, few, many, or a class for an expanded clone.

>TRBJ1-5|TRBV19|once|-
TGTGCCAGTAGTATGCTTCCTCAGGTCGGCAATCAGCCCCAGCATTTT
CASSMLPQVGNQPQHF
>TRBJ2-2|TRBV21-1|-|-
TGTGCCAGCAGCCTAGCGGGAACTAAAAACACCGGGGAGCTGTTTTTT
CASSLAGTKNTGELFF
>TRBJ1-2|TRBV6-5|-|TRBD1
TGTGCCAGCACCTATTCGACAGGGGGCAGCTATGGCTACACCTTC
CASTYSTGGSYGYTF
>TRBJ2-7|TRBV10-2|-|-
TGCGCCAGCAGTGAAGGAGGCGAGCAGTACTTC
CASSEGGEQYF
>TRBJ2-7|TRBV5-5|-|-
TGTGCCAGCAGCGTCGACTCGTACTTC
CASSVDSYF
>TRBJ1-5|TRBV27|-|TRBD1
TGTGCCAGCAGTTCTACAGGGGTAAAACAGCCCCAGCATTTT
CASSSTGVKQPQHF
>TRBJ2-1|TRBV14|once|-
TGTGCCAGCAGCCTCCTGGGGAGGACCCTGGGCAATGAGCAGTTCTTC
CASSLLGRTLGNEQFF
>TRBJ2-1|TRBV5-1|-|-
TGCGCCAGCAGCCCGGGGGAGGGGCGGGGGCGCGACAATGAGCAGTTCTTC
CASSPGEGRGRDNEQFF
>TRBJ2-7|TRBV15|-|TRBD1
TGTGCCACCAGCAGAGAGATCACAGGGGCCCACTACGAGCAGTACTTC
CATSREITGAHYEQYF
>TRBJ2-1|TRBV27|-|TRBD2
TGTGCCAGCCTGAAGACTAGCGGGGCCTACAATGAGCAGTTCTTC
CASLKTSGAYNEQFF
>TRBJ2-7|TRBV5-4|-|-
TGTGCCAGCAGCTCCTACTATCCACCCTACGAGCAGTACTTC
CASSSYYPPYEQYF
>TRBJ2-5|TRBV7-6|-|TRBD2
TGTGCCAGCAGCCCGGGGGGGGCGAGTTGGCGGCAAGAGACCCAGTACTTC
CASSPGGASWRQETQYF
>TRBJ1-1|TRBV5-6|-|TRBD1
TGTGCCAGCACCACCTTGGGGGGACAGGCGCGTTTTGAAGCTTTCTTT
CASTTLGGQARFEAFF
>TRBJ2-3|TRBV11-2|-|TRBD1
TGTGCCAGCAGCTTCAGACAGGGCGGCACAGATACGCAGTATTTT
CASSFRQGGTDTQYF
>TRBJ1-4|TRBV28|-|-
TGTGCCAGCAGTTCCCCGGTGGGAGCTAATGAAAAACTGTTTTTT
CASSSPVGANEKLFF
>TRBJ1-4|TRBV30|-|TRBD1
TGTGCCTGGAGCGACGCCCACAGGGGGCAAAAAGAAAAACTGTTTTTT
CAWSDAHRGQKEKLFF
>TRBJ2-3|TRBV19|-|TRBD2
TGTGCCAGTACCATGGGTAGCGGGGCCGCAGATACGCAGTATTTT
CASTMGSGAADTQYF
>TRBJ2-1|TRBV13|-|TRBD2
TGTGCCAGCAGCTCGGGACTAGCGGGCTATGAGCAGTTCTTC
CASSSGLAGYEQFF
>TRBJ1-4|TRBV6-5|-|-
TGTGCCACGATCCGACAATGGGCGGGTGAAAAACTGTTTTTT
CATIRQWAGEKLFF
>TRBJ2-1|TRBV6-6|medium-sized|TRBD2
TGTGCCAGCAGCCACGAAATAGCGGGGCTAGGGGGTGAGCAGTTCTTC
CASSHEIAGLGGEQFF
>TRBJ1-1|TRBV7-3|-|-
TGTGCCAGCAGCGACCGCGGGGACCGGGGATCGCGGAACACTGAAGCTTTCTTT
CASSDRGDRGSRNTEAFF
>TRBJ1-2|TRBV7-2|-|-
TGTGCCAGCAGCTTAACAGACTATGGCTACACCTTC
CASSLTDYGYTF
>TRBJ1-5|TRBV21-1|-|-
TGTGCCAGCAGCAAAGGCAGGGGGCAGGGCAATCAGCCCCAGCATTTT
CASSKGRGQGNQPQHF
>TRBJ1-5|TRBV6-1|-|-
TGTGCCAGCAGTGAGGGGAGCCCATCGAGCAATCAGCCCCAGCATTTT
CASSEGSPSSNQPQHF
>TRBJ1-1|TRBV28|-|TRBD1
TGTGCCAGCAGAGGACAGGGTACCGAAGCTTTCTTT
CASRGQGTEAFF
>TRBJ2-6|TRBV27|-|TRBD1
TGTGCCAGCAGTTTATGGGGGACAGGGGAATCTGGGGCCAACGTCCTGACTTTC
CASSLWGTGESGANVLTF
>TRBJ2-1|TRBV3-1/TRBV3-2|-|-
TGTGCCAGCAGCCCCCGACAGCCCTCCTACAATGAGCAGTTCTTC
CASSPRQPSYNEQFF
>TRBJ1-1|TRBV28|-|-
TGTGCCAGCAGTCAATGGGAACAGGGAGCCACTGAAGCTTTCTTT
CASSQWEQGATEAFF
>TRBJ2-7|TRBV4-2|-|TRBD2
TGTGCCAGCAGCCAAGTTGTGACTAGCGTCGGATACGAGCAGTACTTC
CASSQVVTSVGYEQYF
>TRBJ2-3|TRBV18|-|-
TGTGCCAGCTCCCCTTACACAGATACGCAGTATTTT
CASSPYTDTQYF
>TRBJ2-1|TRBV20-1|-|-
TGCAGTGCTCGTGGGGCCCGCAATGAGCAGTTCTTC
CSARGARNEQFF
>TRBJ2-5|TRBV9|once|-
TGTGCCAGCAGCCCTGGGGCAGAGACCCAGTACTTC
CASSPGAETQYF
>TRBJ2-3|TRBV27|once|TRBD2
TGTGCCAGCAGCTTTGGACTAGCGGGCGGGGATACGCAGTATTTT
CASSFGLAGGDTQYF
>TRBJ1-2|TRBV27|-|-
TGTGCCAGCAGTATCCAGGGCTGGAGTGGCTACACCTTC
CASSIQGWSGYTF
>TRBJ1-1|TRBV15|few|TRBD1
TGTGCCACCAGCAAGGACAGGGACACTGAAGCTTTCTTT
CATSKDRDTEAFF
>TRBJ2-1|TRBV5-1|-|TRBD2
TGCGCCAGCAGCCCGGGACTAGCGGGAGCGTCATACTACAATGAGCAGTTCTTC
CASSPGLAGASYYNEQFF
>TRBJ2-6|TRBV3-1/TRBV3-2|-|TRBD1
TGTGCCAGCAGCCAAGAAACAGGGGCTTCTGGGGCCAACGTCCTGACTTTC
CASSQETGASGANVLTF